A selection of T cell receptor beta chains follows, all from one sample in a study of blood T cell repertoires in COVID-19. Generated by immunoSEQ multiplex PCR, the TCRdb table keeps only in-frame clones and is missing some. The table records about 56,000 clones, roughly 90% of them present only once. Sequenced: peripheral blood. The source of these receptors is a human donor in a cohort sampled during active COVID-19. Both conserved end residues are part of each CDR3. The D gene is left open where the match is weak. Rows may omit the clone size; those that give it use once, few, many or a size class.

CDR3aa	CDR3nt	abundance	d_gene	v_gene	j_gene
CASSKVLAGGRYTGELFF	TGTGCCAGCAGCAAAGTTCTAGCGGGGGGCAGGTACACCGGGGAGCTGTTTTTT	once	-	TRBV21-1	TRBJ2-2
CASSGRQVRNSPLHF	TGTGCCAGCAGCGGACGACAGGTGAGGAATTCACCCCTCCACTTT	-	-	TRBV9	TRBJ1-6
CASSAPDRGQGETQYF	TGTGCCAGTAGCGCTCCAGACAGGGGTCAGGGAGAGACCCAGTACTTC	-	TRBD1	TRBV19	TRBJ2-5
CASSKVFLCRDRNYGYTF	TGTGCCAGCAGCAAAGTTTTCTTGTGCAGGGATCGTAACTATGGCTACACCTTC	-	-	TRBV21-1	TRBJ1-2
CASSFYSLFRLGRESDTQYF	TGTGCCAGCAGTTTCTATTCTTTATTTCGCTTGGGCCGAGAGTCAGATACGCAGTATTTT	-	-	TRBV28	TRBJ2-3
CASTRQGTNGYTF	TGTGCCAGCACCCGACAGGGCACGAATGGCTACACCTTC	-	TRBD1	TRBV7-2	TRBJ1-2
CASSAKPDRLYGYTF	TGTGCCAGCAGCGCCAAACCGGACAGACTGTATGGCTACACCTTC	-	-	TRBV27	TRBJ1-2
CASSQEGGGYGYTF	TGTGCCAGCAGCCAAGAAGGGGGCGGCTATGGCTACACCTTC	-	TRBD1	TRBV4-2	TRBJ1-2
CASSKTSGGALVKNIQYF	TGTGCCAGCAGCAAAACTAGCGGGGGGGCGTTGGTCAAAAACATTCAGTACTTC	once	TRBD2	TRBV7-2	TRBJ2-4
CASSSKQGKSYEQYF	TGTGCCAGCAGCTCAAAACAGGGAAAATCCTACGAGCAGTACTTC	-	-	TRBV5-4	TRBJ2-7
CASSVETRRTDTQYF	TGTGCCAGCAGCGTAGAAACACGGAGGACAGATACGCAGTATTTT	-	-	TRBV9	TRBJ2-3
CASSVASSFETQYF	TGTGCCAGCAGCGTAGCTTCCAGTTTCGAGACCCAGTACTTC	-	-	TRBV9	TRBJ2-5
CSASPPRATNEKLFF	TGCAGTGCTAGTCCCCCACGGGCAACTAATGAAAAACTGTTTTTT	-	-	TRBV20-1	TRBJ1-4
CASSPAGSVNTEAFF	TGTGCCAGCTCACCGGCGGGCAGCGTGAACACTGAAGCTTTCTTT	-	-	TRBV18	TRBJ1-1
CASSLTSGVREQYF	TGTGCCAGCAGCCTGACTAGCGGGGTTCGAGAGCAGTACTTC	-	TRBD2	TRBV7-6	TRBJ2-7
CASSLGPTGYEKLFF	TGTGCCAGCAGCTTAGGACCGACAGGGTATGAAAAACTGTTTTTT	once	TRBD1	TRBV7-9	TRBJ1-4
CASLFGGAGEQYF	TGTGCCAGCCTCTTCGGGGGGGCGGGTGAGCAGTACTTC	-	TRBD2	TRBV12-3/TRBV12-4	TRBJ2-7
CASSITGGPDTQYF	TGTGCCAGCAGCATAACAGGGGGCCCAGATACGCAGTATTTT	once	TRBD1	TRBV14	TRBJ2-3
CAISREEKSNEKLFF	TGTGCCATCTCTAGGGAGGAGAAGTCTAATGAAAAACTGTTTTTT	-	-	TRBV10-3	TRBJ1-4
CASSPQGASNQPQHF	TGTGCCAGTAGCCCACAGGGGGCGAGCAATCAGCCCCAGCATTTT	few	TRBD1	TRBV19	TRBJ1-5
CASRGQATGELFF	TGTGCCAGTAGGGGACAGGCGACCGGGGAGCTGTTTTTT	-	TRBD1	TRBV19	TRBJ2-2
CAISAGSGGEDEQYF	TGTGCCATCAGTGCGGGTAGCGGGGGGGAGGATGAGCAGTACTTC	many	TRBD2	TRBV10-3	TRBJ2-7
CASSPWTEQETQYF	TGTGCCAGCAGCCCCTGGACAGAACAAGAGACCCAGTACTTC	-	-	TRBV7-9	TRBJ2-5
CASRGAGGGEQYF	TGCGCCAGCAGGGGAGCGGGGGGAGGAGAGCAGTACTTC	-	TRBD2	TRBV10-2	TRBJ2-7
CASSYVQGRNTGELFF	TGTGCCAGCAGTTACGTCCAGGGCCGGAACACCGGGGAGCTGTTTTTT	-	-	TRBV6-6	TRBJ2-2
CASSLRRDREHYGYTF	TGTGCCAGCAGCTTAAGGCGAGACAGGGAGCACTATGGCTACACCTTC	few	TRBD1	TRBV7-2	TRBJ1-2
CASSWRQGTRYNEQFF	TGCGCCAGCAGCTGGAGACAGGGAACGAGATACAATGAGCAGTTCTTC	-	TRBD1	TRBV5-1	TRBJ2-1
CASREVGYEQYF	TGTGCCAGCAGAGAAGTCGGCTACGAGCAGTACTTC	few	-	TRBV7-2	TRBJ2-7
CASSVGTSGGLQETQYF	TGTGCCAGCAGCGTTGGGACTAGCGGGGGGTTACAAGAGACCCAGTACTTC	-	TRBD2	TRBV9	TRBJ2-5
CASSVSGGSNQPQHF	TGTGCCAGCAGCGTATCAGGGGGGAGCAATCAGCCCCAGCATTTT	-	TRBD1	TRBV9	TRBJ1-5
CASSLLASVTNYGYTF	TGTGCCAGCAGCTTATTGGCCTCAGTGACTAACTATGGCTACACCTTC	-	-	TRBV7-9	TRBJ1-2
CASQDYGGGVNEQFF	TGCGCCAGCCAAGACTACGGCGGGGGGGTCAATGAGCAGTTCTTC	-	TRBD2	TRBV5-1	TRBJ2-1
CASRFDRGDTGELFF	TGTGCCAGCCGATTCGACAGGGGTGACACCGGGGAGCTGTTTTTT	-	TRBD1	TRBV27	TRBJ2-2
CASSSGLAAGTDTQYF	TGTGCCAGCAGTTCCGGACTAGCGGCGGGCACAGATACGCAGTATTTT	few	TRBD2	TRBV6-5	TRBJ2-3
CASSILAGGPSYEQYF	TGTGCCAGCAGTATCTTAGCGGGGGGGCCCTCCTACGAGCAGTACTTC	few	TRBD2	TRBV7-9	TRBJ2-7
CASRTGGLAFF	TGTGCCAGTCGGACAGGGGGGTTAGCTTTCTTT	-	TRBD1	TRBV19	TRBJ1-1
CAWSATPGGWQLYEQYF	TGTGCCTGGAGTGCGACCCCGGGGGGGTGGCAACTCTACGAGCAGTACTTC	-	TRBD2	TRBV30	TRBJ2-7
CASSQVSGHEQYF	TGTGCCAGCTCGCAGGTGTCAGGGCACGAGCAGTACTTC	-	-	TRBV3-1/TRBV3-2	TRBJ2-7
CASSGNRGNTEAFF	TGTGCCAGCAGTGGCAACAGGGGAAACACTGAAGCTTTCTTT	-	TRBD1	TRBV2	TRBJ1-1
CASRGGTGELFF	TGTGCCAGCAGAGGGGGTACCGGGGAGCTGTTTTTT	-	-	TRBV6-5	TRBJ2-2
CASSLAGTGTNYGYTF	TGTGCCAGCAGCTTAGCCGGGACAGGGACTAACTATGGCTACACCTTC	-	TRBD1	TRBV11-2	TRBJ1-2
CAWSYSRGRGYTF	TGTGCCTGGAGTTACTCCCGTGGGAGGGGCTACACCTTC	once	-	TRBV30	TRBJ1-2
CASSGTGIMNTEAFF	TGTGCCAGTTCCGGGACAGGGATTATGAACACTGAAGCTTTCTTT	-	TRBD1	TRBV19	TRBJ1-1
CASSPPGGDYGYTF	TGTGCCAGCAGCCCTCCCGGGGGGGACTATGGCTACACCTTC	-	-	TRBV28	TRBJ1-2
CASSLVLGAWQPQHF	TGTGCCAGCAGCTTAGTCTTGGGGGCCTGGCAGCCCCAGCATTTT	-	-	TRBV7-2	TRBJ1-5
CASRQQETQYF	TGCGCCAGCAGACAGCAAGAGACCCAGTACTTC	-	-	TRBV5-1	TRBJ2-5
CAGSERGSTSGANVLTF	TGTGCCGGGTCGGAGCGGGGATCAACCTCTGGGGCCAACGTCCTGACTTTC	-	TRBD2	TRBV28	TRBJ2-6
CASRTGTNTGELFF	TGTGCCAGCAGGACAGGGACGAACACCGGGGAGCTGTTTTTT	-	TRBD1	TRBV6-6	TRBJ2-2
CASRPPAGAPEEQFF	TGTGCCAGCAGGCCCCCAGCGGGGGCGCCGGAGGAGCAGTTCTTC	-	TRBD2	TRBV6-5	TRBJ2-1
CASSPTSGGLTKNIQYF	TGTGCCAGCTCACCGACTAGCGGGGGGTTGACCAAAAACATTCAGTACTTC	-	TRBD2	TRBV18	TRBJ2-4
CASSSSWVGEQYF	TGTGCCAGCAGCTCTTCGTGGGTCGGGGAGCAGTACTTC	-	-	TRBV7-2	TRBJ2-7
CASTLSQGGNEQYF	TGTGCCAGCACTCTATCTCAGGGGGGCAACGAGCAGTACTTC	-	-	TRBV11-2	TRBJ2-7
CASSQDGQGTDTQYF	TGCGCCAGCAGCCAAGATGGCCAGGGGACAGATACGCAGTATTTT	-	-	TRBV4-1	TRBJ2-3